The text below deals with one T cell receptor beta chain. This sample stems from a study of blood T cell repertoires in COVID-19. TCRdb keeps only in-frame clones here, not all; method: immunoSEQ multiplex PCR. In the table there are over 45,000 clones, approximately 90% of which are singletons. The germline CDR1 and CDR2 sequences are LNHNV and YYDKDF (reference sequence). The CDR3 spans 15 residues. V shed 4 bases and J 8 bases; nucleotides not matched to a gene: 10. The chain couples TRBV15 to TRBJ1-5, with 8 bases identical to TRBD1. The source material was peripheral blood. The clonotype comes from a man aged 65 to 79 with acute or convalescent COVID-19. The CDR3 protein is CATSMTGQVVEPQHF. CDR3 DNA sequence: TGTGCCACCAGCATGACGGGACAGGTTGTGGAGCCCCAGCATTTT.